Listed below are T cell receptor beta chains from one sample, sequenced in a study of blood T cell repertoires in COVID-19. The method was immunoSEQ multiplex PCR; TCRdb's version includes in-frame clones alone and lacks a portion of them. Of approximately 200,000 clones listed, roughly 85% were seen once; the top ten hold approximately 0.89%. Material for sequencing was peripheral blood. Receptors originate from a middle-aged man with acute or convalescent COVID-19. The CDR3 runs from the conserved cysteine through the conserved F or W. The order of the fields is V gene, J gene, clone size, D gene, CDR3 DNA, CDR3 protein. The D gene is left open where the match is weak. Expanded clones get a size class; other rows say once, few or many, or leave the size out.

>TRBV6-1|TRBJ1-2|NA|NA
TGTGCCAGCAGTGAATCACTAGGGGGAGGCTACACCTTC
CASSESLGGGYTF
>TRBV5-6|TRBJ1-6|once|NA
TGTGCCAGCAGCTTGGAAGGCGGCAGCTCCTATAATTCACCCCTCCACTTT
CASSLEGGSSYNSPLHF
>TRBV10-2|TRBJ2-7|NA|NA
TGCGCCAGCAAGAGGGAGGATCTCTCCTACGAGCAGTACTTC
CASKREDLSYEQYF
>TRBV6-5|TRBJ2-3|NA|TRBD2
TGTGCCACCGGGAGACTAGCGGTCGGCACAGATACGCAGTATTTT
CATGRLAVGTDTQYF
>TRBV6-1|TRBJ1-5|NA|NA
TGTGCCAGCAGTGAAAGGGGTGAACCATATAGCAATCAGCCCCAGCATTTT
CASSERGEPYSNQPQHF
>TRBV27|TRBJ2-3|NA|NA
TGTGCCAGCAGTTTAACCACTAGCCTGGGCACAGATACGCAGTATTTT
CASSLTTSLGTDTQYF
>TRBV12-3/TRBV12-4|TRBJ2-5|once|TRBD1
TGTGCCAGCAAAGGGGGCGGCGAGACCCAGTACTTC
CASKGGGETQYF
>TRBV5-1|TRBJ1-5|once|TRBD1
TGCGCCAGCAGCTTGGGAGGACAGGGCGGACAGCCCCAGCATTTT
CASSLGGQGGQPQHF
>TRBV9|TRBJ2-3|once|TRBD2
TGTGCCAGCAGCGGGACTAGCGGGGGGGCCGTAGATACGCAGTATTTT
CASSGTSGGAVDTQYF
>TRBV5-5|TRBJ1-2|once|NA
TGTGCCAGCACCCCTATCGGCCGGGGGGTAATGGACTATGGCTACACCTTC
CASTPIGRGVMDYGYTF
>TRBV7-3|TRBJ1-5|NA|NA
TGTGCCAGCAGCTCGACCGGGACGGGGGGAAGCAATCAGCCCCAGCATTTT
CASSSTGTGGSNQPQHF
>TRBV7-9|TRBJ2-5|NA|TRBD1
TGTGCCAGCAGCTTAATACAGGGGTTTCGGGAGACCCAGTACTTC
CASSLIQGFRETQYF
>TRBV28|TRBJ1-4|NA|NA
TGTGCCAGCAGTTTAGGAGGGTCTGGAAGTGAAAAACTGTTTTTT
CASSLGGSGSEKLFF
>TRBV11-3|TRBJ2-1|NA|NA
TGTGCCAGCAGTTCTAGTACCACCTTAAATAATGAGCAGTTCTTC
CASSSSTTLNNEQFF
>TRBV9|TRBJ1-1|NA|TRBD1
TGTGCCAGCAGCTCCTCAGGGGGAGGCACTGAAGCTTTCTTT
CASSSSGGGTEAFF
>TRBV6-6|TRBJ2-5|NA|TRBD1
TGTGCCAGCATAAGGGACAGGCAAGAGACCCAGTACTTC
CASIRDRQETQYF
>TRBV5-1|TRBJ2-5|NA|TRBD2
TGCGCCAGCAGTTCGAGCGGGGGCCAAGAGACCCAGTACTTC
CASSSSGGQETQYF
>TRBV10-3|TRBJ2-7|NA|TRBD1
TGTGCCATCAGCCAGACAGGGGGCGCCAACTACGAGCAGTACTTC
CAISQTGGANYEQYF
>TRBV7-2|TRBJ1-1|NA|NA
TGTGCCAGCAGCTCCGCGGGGGGTAAGACTGAAGCTTTCTTT
CASSSAGGKTEAFF
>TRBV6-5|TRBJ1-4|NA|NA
TGTGCCAGCAGCCGTACAGGCGCTAATGAAAAACTGTTTTTT
CASSRTGANEKLFF
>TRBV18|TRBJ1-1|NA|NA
TGTGCCAGCTCACCAACACCGAACACTGAAGCTTTCTTT
CASSPTPNTEAFF
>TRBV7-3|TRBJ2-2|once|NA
TGTGCCAGCGGTAGGGGGAACACCGGGGAGCTGTTTTTT
CASGRGNTGELFF
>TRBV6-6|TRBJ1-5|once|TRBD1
TGTGCCAGCAGTGGACAGGGGGGCAATCAGCCCCAGCATTTT
CASSGQGGNQPQHF
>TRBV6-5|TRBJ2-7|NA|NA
TGTGCCAGCAGTTACGGCCAGGGTAACGAGCAGTACTTC
CASSYGQGNEQYF
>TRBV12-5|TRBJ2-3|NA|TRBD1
TGTGCTAGTGGTCTTGACAGGGGGATAGATACGCAGTATTTT
CASGLDRGIDTQYF
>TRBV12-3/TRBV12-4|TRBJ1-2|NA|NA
TGTGCCAGCAGTTTCTTACAGCAGTATGGCTACACCTTC
CASSFLQQYGYTF
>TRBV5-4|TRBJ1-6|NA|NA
TGTGCCAGCAGCTCCCGGGGTTCTTCACCCCTCCACTTT
CASSSRGSSPLHF
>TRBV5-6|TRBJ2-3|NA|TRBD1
TGTGCCAGCAGCGCCGGGACAGGGAAGTCAGATACGCAGTATTTT
CASSAGTGKSDTQYF
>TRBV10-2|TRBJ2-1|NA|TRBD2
TGCGCCAGCTTCCTTAGCGGGGGGACACACAATGAGCAGTTCTTC
CASFLSGGTHNEQFF
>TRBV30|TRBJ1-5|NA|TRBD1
TGTGCCTGGTCCGGGACAGTCGCTAATCAGCCCCAGCATTTT
CAWSGTVANQPQHF
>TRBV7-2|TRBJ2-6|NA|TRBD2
TGTGCCAGCACCGGGACTAGCGGTTCTGGGGCCAACGTCCTGACTTTC
CASTGTSGSGANVLTF
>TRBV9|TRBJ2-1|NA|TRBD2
TGTGCCAGCAGCGTTAGCGGGGGAACCGGGAATGAGCAGTTCTTC
CASSVSGGTGNEQFF
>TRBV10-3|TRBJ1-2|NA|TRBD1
TGTGCCATCAGCCCGGGACAGACGAACTATGGCTACACCTTC
CAISPGQTNYGYTF
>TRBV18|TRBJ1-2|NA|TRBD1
TGTGCCAGCTCACTACAGGGGGCGGACTATGGCTACACCTTC
CASSLQGADYGYTF
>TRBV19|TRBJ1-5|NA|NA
TGTGCCAGTAGTATGCCAGGGGAGTTAAGCAATCAGCCCCAGCATTTT
CASSMPGELSNQPQHF
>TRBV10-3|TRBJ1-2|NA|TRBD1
TGTGCCATCAGTGACAGGGGGCAAGGGGTCTATGGCTACACCTTC
CAISDRGQGVYGYTF
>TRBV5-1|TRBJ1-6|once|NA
TGCGCCAGCAGCCTCGCGGGTAGATCACCCCTCCACTTT
CASSLAGRSPLHF
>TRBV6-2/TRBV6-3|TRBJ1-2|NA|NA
TGTGCCAGCAGTTACTCGAACCTACAGCCTGTCTATGGCTACACCTTC
CASSYSNLQPVYGYTF
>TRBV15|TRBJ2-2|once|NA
TGTGCCACCAGCACCTGGCAAGCGGGCACCGGGGAGCTGTTTTTT
CATSTWQAGTGELFF
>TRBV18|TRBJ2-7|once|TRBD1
TGTGCCAGCTCACCGGGACAGGGGAGCGACGAGCAGTACTTC
CASSPGQGSDEQYF
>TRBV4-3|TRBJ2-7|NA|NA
TGCGCCAGCAGCCAAGATCGTAGCCACGAGCAGTACTTC
CASSQDRSHEQYF
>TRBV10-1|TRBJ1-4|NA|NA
TGCGCCAGCCGAAAGACAGTCTCCCTTCCGGAAAAACTGTTTTTT
CASRKTVSLPEKLFF
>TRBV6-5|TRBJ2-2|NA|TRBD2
TGTGCCAGCAGAGCACTAGCGCAGACCGGGGAGCTGTTTTTT
CASRALAQTGELFF
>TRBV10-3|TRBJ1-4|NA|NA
TGTGCCGTCTCTGCGCGTGCAACTAATGAAAAACTGTTTTTT
CAVSARATNEKLFF
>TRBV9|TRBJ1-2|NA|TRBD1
TGTGCCAGCAGCGCGACAGGGGGCTATGGCTACACCTTC
CASSATGGYGYTF
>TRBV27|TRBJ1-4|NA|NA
TGTGCCAGCAGTGGTATTACAACAACCCCAGGTGAAAAACTGTTTTTT
CASSGITTTPGEKLFF